This T cell receptor beta chain stems from a study of persistence of HIV-infected CD4 T cells. Study findings and constraints: Within sorted populations, more oligoclonal TCRs accompanied more oligoclonal proviruses.

With regard to this clone: As yet, its antigen is unknown.

The immunoSEQ assay was version 4, run in survey mode. Sequenced by immunoSEQ multiplex PCR; TCRdb stores in-frame clones only, minus some. The sample has tens of thousands of clones; around 75% are singletons. Cells were stimulated with CMV-infected fibroblast lysates at 8 to 10 ug/mL. CD40L/CD69 double-negative CD45RO-high memory CD4+ T cells were collected. These HIV-1-infected adults initiated suppressive ART in chronic infection. For at least 4 years, plasma HIV-1 RNA was undetectable (<50 copies/mL). CD8+ T cells were removed from PBMCs prior to stimulation. This specimen consisted of CD4+ T cells sorted from PBMCs after approximately 20-hour stimulation, obtained from a patient who received antiretroviral therapy. The sequence was obtained from an adult man with HIV who was CMV-seropositive.

The CDR3 sequence: CASSFRLAGADNEQFF. CDR3 sequence (DNA): TGTGCCAGCAGCTTCCGACTAGCGGGTGCCGACAATGAGCAGTTCTTC. This sequence joins TRBV7-9 and TRBJ2-1; TRBD2 matches at 10 bases. Germline V CDR1 and CDR2: SEHNR, FQNEAQ (reference sequence). Losses at the gene ends were 3 bases for V and 5 bases for J; bases not matched to a gene: 7. The CDR3 extends over 16 amino acids.